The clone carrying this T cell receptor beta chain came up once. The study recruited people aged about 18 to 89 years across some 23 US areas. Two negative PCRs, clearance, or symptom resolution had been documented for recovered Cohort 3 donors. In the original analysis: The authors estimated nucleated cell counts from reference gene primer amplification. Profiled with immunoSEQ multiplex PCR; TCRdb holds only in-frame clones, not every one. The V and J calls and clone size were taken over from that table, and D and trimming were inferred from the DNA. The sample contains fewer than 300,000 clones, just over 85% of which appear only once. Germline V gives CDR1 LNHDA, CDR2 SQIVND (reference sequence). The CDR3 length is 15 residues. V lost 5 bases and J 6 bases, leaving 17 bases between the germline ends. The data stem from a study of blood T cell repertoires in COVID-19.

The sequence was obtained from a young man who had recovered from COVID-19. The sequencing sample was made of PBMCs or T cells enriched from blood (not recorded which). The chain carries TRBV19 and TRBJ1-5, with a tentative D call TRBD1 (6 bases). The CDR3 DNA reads TGTGCCAGTAGTGGGGTAAACAGGGCAAGTCAGCCCCAGCATTTT. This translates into CASSGVNRASQPQHF.